This T cell receptor (beta chain) was captured by sequencing in a study of blood T cell repertoires in COVID-19. The CDR3 runs 16 residues. V shed 6 bases and J 0 bases; nucleotides not matched to a gene: 7. The germline V gene has CDR1 KGHSH and CDR2 LQKENI. In the original processing: The assay estimated nucleated cells by amplifying reference gene primers. The repertoire was sequenced with immunoSEQ multiplex PCR; TCRdb's copy has only in-frame clones and lacks some. V, J and clone size are those of that table, while D and trimming were read from the DNA. The repertoire holds a few hundred thousand clones, with about 86% as singletons.

Specimen: peripheral blood. The J gene is TRBJ1-3, the V gene TRBV18, with TRBD1 matching over 8 bases. The source of this sequence is a woman between 25 and 40 years old who had recovered from COVID-19. CDR3 sequence (DNA): TGTGCCAGCTCCACAGGGGGACTGCCCTCTGGAAACACCATATATTTT. Translated, it gives CASSTGGLPSGNTIYF.